These T cell receptor beta chains were read from a single sample in a study of identical twins. TCRdb processed the 5' RACE reads anew with MiXCR; each CDR3 protein has one entry. The sample lists 1,800,000 or so distinct CDR3 sequences; around a third were seen once. Sequences were obtained from cord blood. The receptors derive from a newborn girl in good health. Both conserved end residues are trimmed from each CDR3. Fields, in order: J gene, V gene, CDR3 protein.

j_call: TRBJ2-5; v_call: TRBV18; cdr3_aa: ASSPGLAAFETQY
j_call: TRBJ2-1; v_call: TRBV29-1; cdr3_aa: SVERGVYNEQF
j_call: TRBJ1-2; v_call: TRBV28; cdr3_aa: TSSLGDLLGYT
j_call: TRBJ1-4; v_call: TRBV5-8; cdr3_aa: ASSLANTGRGEKLF
j_call: TRBJ2-3; v_call: TRBV13; cdr3_aa: ASSSPNLAGGSTDTQY
j_call: TRBJ2-7; v_call: TRBV20-1; cdr3_aa: SAPTSGGHEQY
j_call: TRBJ2-2; v_call: TRBV3-1; cdr3_aa: ASSHDRAGTGELF
j_call: TRBJ2-5; v_call: TRBV2; cdr3_aa: ASSTTSIPQETQY
j_call: TRBJ2-3; v_call: TRBV6-1; cdr3_aa: ASGGKLAGPTDTQY
j_call: TRBJ2-1; v_call: TRBV4-1; cdr3_aa: ASSQLPLAGGYNEQF
j_call: TRBJ1-2; v_call: TRBV6-2/TRBV6-3; cdr3_aa: ASSYDAAGNYGYT
j_call: TRBJ2-7; v_call: TRBV20-1; cdr3_aa: SARDFGTSMNYEQY
j_call: TRBJ2-5; v_call: TRBV12-3/TRBV12-4; cdr3_aa: ASSYTSGGNLGETQY
j_call: TRBJ2-7; v_call: TRBV2; cdr3_aa: ASHRGPLYEQY
j_call: TRBJ1-4; v_call: TRBV5-1; cdr3_aa: ASKLEAAVGKLF
j_call: TRBJ2-1; v_call: TRBV11-2; cdr3_aa: ASSLSPGQNVNEQF
j_call: TRBJ2-1; v_call: TRBV18; cdr3_aa: ASSPLGTSGGSSYNEQF
j_call: TRBJ2-7; v_call: TRBV5-1; cdr3_aa: ASSLVTGPFYEQY
j_call: TRBJ2-1; v_call: TRBV28; cdr3_aa: ASSSPPLAGPYNEQF
j_call: TRBJ2-1; v_call: TRBV12-3/TRBV12-4; cdr3_aa: ASRVSGVETQF
j_call: TRBJ2-7; v_call: TRBV19; cdr3_aa: ASSIAATYYEQY
j_call: TRBJ2-3; v_call: TRBV5-1; cdr3_aa: ASSKGAQTDTQY
j_call: TRBJ2-4; v_call: TRBV4-1; cdr3_aa: ASSQDTGKQY
j_call: TRBJ2-3; v_call: TRBV4-1; cdr3_aa: ASSHSGVLTDTQY
j_call: TRBJ2-1; v_call: TRBV7-2; cdr3_aa: ASSNSGLSSYNEQF
j_call: TRBJ2-3; v_call: TRBV3-1; cdr3_aa: ASSQVVSGPDTQY
j_call: TRBJ2-1; v_call: TRBV27; cdr3_aa: AISETGVNEQF
j_call: TRBJ1-2; v_call: TRBV9; cdr3_aa: ASSVATGAANYGYT
j_call: TRBJ1-2; v_call: TRBV6-5; cdr3_aa: ASSPPGTPNGYT
j_call: TRBJ2-7; v_call: TRBV15; cdr3_aa: ATSRGQGLSYEQY
j_call: TRBJ2-3; v_call: TRBV20-1; cdr3_aa: SARVTGRTDTQY
j_call: TRBJ2-7; v_call: TRBV20-1; cdr3_aa: SAEPYYEQY
j_call: TRBJ2-3; v_call: TRBV6-6; cdr3_aa: ASSYSSGGRDTQY
j_call: TRBJ2-3; v_call: TRBV7-7; cdr3_aa: ASSPPTSGNTDTQY
j_call: TRBJ2-3; v_call: TRBV11-2; cdr3_aa: ASSAQGGLADTQY
j_call: TRBJ2-7; v_call: TRBV14; cdr3_aa: ASGRLAGGYEQY
j_call: TRBJ2-5; v_call: TRBV6-1; cdr3_aa: ASGQRGIQETQY
j_call: TRBJ2-7; v_call: TRBV4-2; cdr3_aa: ASSQVARARRYEQY
j_call: TRBJ2-3; v_call: TRBV6-2/TRBV6-3; cdr3_aa: ASRYSLGTVKDTQY
j_call: TRBJ1-6; v_call: TRBV25-1; cdr3_aa: ASSEWRPSSYNSPLH
j_call: TRBJ1-1; v_call: TRBV11-2; cdr3_aa: ASSPDSTEAF
j_call: TRBJ2-1; v_call: TRBV6-2/TRBV6-3; cdr3_aa: ASKDSPGNEQF
j_call: TRBJ2-1; v_call: TRBV12-3/TRBV12-4; cdr3_aa: ASTQGRDEQF
j_call: TRBJ2-1; v_call: TRBV28; cdr3_aa: ASSLTQFDVVWGNEQF
j_call: TRBJ2-3; v_call: TRBV4-2; cdr3_aa: ASSQVESTDTQY
j_call: TRBJ1-2; v_call: TRBV6-5; cdr3_aa: ASSYRGIRDREYLHGYT